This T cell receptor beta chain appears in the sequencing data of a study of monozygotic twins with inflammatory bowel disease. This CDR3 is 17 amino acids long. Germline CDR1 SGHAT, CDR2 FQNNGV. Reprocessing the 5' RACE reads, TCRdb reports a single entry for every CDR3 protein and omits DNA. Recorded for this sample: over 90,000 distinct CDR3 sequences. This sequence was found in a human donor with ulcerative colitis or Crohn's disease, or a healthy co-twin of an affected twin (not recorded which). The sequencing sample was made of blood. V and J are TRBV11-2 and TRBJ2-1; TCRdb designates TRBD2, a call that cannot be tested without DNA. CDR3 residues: CASSLAPGTNSYNEQFF.